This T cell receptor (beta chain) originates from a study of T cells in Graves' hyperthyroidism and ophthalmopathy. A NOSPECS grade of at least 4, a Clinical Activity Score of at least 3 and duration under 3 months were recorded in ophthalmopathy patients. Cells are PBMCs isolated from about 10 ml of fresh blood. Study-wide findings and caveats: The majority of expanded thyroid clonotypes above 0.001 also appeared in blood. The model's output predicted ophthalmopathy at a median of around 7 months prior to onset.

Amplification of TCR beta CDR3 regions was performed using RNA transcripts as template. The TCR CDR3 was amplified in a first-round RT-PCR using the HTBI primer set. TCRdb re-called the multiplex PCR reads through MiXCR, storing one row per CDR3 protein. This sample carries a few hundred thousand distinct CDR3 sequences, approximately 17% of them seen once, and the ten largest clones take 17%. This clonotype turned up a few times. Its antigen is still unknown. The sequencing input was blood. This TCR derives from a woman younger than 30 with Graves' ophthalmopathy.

The CDR3 here is CASSSGGGAYEQYF. The DNA for the CDR3 is TGTGCCAGCAGTTCGGGGGGGGGGGCCTACGAGCAGTACTTC. This sequence joins TRBV27 and TRBJ2-7; the match to TRBD2 covers 8 bases. The CDR3 has 14 residues. CDR1 is MNHEY and CDR2 is SMNVEV in the germline V gene (reference sequence). Trimming at V came to 4 bases and at J to 2 bases, leaving 4 bases not matched to a gene.